Below, 27 T cell receptor beta chains from the same sample are listed, as sequenced in a study of blood T cell repertoires in COVID-19. The assay was immunoSEQ multiplex PCR, and TCRdb's table has in-frame clones only and misses some. The sample lists over 100,000 clones; around 82% were seen once. Sequenced input: peripheral blood. The receptors were sampled from a human donor in a cohort sampled during active or convalescent COVID-19.

The chain has TRBV24-1 and TRBJ1-5; 7 bases agree with TRBD1. The ends lost 3 bases at V and 6 bases at J; junction bases unmatched: 10. The CDR3 has 16 amino acids. Germline assignment: CDR1 KGHDR and CDR2 SFDVKD. The chain's CDR3 is CATSDEQDRRFQPQHF. Written as DNA, the CDR3 is TGTGCCACCAGTGATGAACAGGACAGGAGGTTTCAGCCCCAGCATTTT.

This rearrangement joins TRBV2 to TRBJ2-3; tentative D call: TRBD1 (5 bases). The germline V gene has CDR1 SNHLY and CDR2 FYNNEI. Trimming pared 9 bases from V and 0 bases from J, leaving 16 bases between. The CDR3 length is 15 residues. CDR3 residues: CASRLRQFSTDTQYF. The CDR3, as DNA: TGTGCCAGTCGGCTTCGACAGTTTAGCACAGATACGCAGTATTTT.

This clone was detected a few times. The V gene is TRBV19, the J gene TRBJ1-1; 9 bases align to TRBD1. CDR3 length: 14 amino acids. Germline assignment: CDR1 LNHDA and CDR2 SQIVND (reference sequence). With V trimmed by 6 bases and J by 1 base, 3 bases remained unmatched. The CDR3 DNA reads TGTGCCAGTAGGAAGGGACAGGGGAACACTGAAGCTTTCTTT. Its protein product is CASRKGQGNTEAFF.

The J gene is TRBJ2-1, the V gene TRBV7-9; 8 bases are shared with TRBD2. From germline, CDR1 is SEHNR and CDR2 FQNEAQ (reference sequence). Unmatched junction bases numbered 3, after V lost 5 bases and J lost 0 bases. The CDR3 loop spans 15 amino acids. The CDR3 region is CASSGSGSSYNEQFF. The CDR3 DNA sequence: TGTGCCAGCAGCGGGAGCGGGAGCTCCTACAATGAGCAGTTCTTC. Full variable domain (remainder filled in from reference TRBV7-9 and TRBJ2-1): DTGVSQNPRHKITKRGQNVTFRCDPISEHNRLYWYRQTLGQGPEFLTYFQNEAQLEKSRLLSDRFSAERPKGSFSTLEIQRTEQGDSAMYLCASSGSGSSYNEQFFGPGTRLTVL.

The rearrangement joins TRBV11-3 to TRBJ2-1, with 14 nucleotides matching TRBD2. Germline V gene lookup returns CDR1 SGHNT and CDR2 YENEEA. The CDR3 is 15 residues long. Trimming removed 5 bases from V and 9 bases from J; junction bases left unmatched: 6. CDR3 loop: CASSQTSGGAGEQFF. Here the CDR3 DNA reads TGTGCCAGCAGCCAGACTAGCGGGGGGGCGGGTGAGCAGTTCTTC.

The rearrangement uses TRBV5-4 and TRBJ1-3, with TRBD1 matching 7 bases. V lost 0 bases, J lost 4 bases, and 4 bases stayed unmatched. The CDR3 extends over 15 amino acids. Looked up from germline, CDR1 is SGHNT and CDR2 is YYREEE (reference sequence). CDR3 region: CASSLAGTEGNTIYF. In DNA, the CDR3 is TGTGCCAGCAGCTTGGCGGGGACAGAGGGAAACACCATATATTTT.

This clone came up once. V usage is TRBV2 and J usage is TRBJ1-2, with TRBD1 matching 12 bases. Germline CDR1 SNHLY, CDR2 FYNNEI. The junction had 11 bases not matched to a gene; V was cut back by 8 bases and J by 7 bases. This CDR3 has 15 amino acids. The CDR3 nucleotides are TGTGCCAGCGTGAGCTGGGACAGGGGGCTAGCTGGCTACACCTTC. This gives the protein CASVSWDRGLAGYTF.

The J gene is TRBJ2-3, the V gene TRBV19, with 12 bases that match TRBD2. CDR1 and CDR2 from the germline V gene are LNHDA and SQIVND (reference sequence). The V gene end was trimmed by 4 bases and the J gene end by 0 bases; junction bases not matched to a gene: 8. The CDR3 extends over 18 amino acids. Here the CDR3 reads CASSRWTSGTPSTDTQYF. The CDR3 nucleotides read TGTGCCAGTAGTAGATGGACTAGCGGGACGCCTAGCACAGATACGCAGTATTTT.

The rearrangement links TRBV6-5 to TRBJ1-5; D unresolved. Germline-derived CDR1 and CDR2 are MNHEY and SVGAGI. The CDR3 extends over 15 amino acids. Trimming removed 6 bases from V and 0 bases from J, with 12 bases in between. CDR3 sequence (DNA): TGTGCCAGCAGCCCGCACGGGGTTAGCAATCAGCCCCAGCATTTT. Residues: CASSPHGVSNQPQHF.

The chain uses TRBV5-3 and TRBJ1-3; D is undetermined. TRBV5-3 is placed among ORFs of uncertain function. Trimming took 0 bases from V and 0 from J, leaving 4 bases between them. The CDR3 length is 14 residues. The CDR3, as DNA: TGTGCCAGAAGCTTGGTGAGCTCTGGAAACACCATATATTTT. It yields the protein CARSLVSSGNTIYF.

The V call is TRBV7-9, the J call TRBJ2-7; 11 positions agree with TRBD1. CDR1 and CDR2 (germline): SEHNR, FQNEAQ (reference sequence). This CDR3 has 17 amino acids. J was trimmed by 1 base and V by 4 bases; bases with no gene match: 9. DNA of the CDR3: TGTGCCAGCAGCTCCACAACCGGGACAGGGGGATCCTACGAGCAGTACTTC. It translates to CASSSTTGTGGSYEQYF.

The chain recombines TRBV7-2 with TRBJ2-1; 10 nucleotides align to TRBD1. Germline values: CDR1 SGHTA, CDR2 FQGNSA. Unmatched junction bases numbered 4, after V lost 1 base and J lost 7 bases. The CDR3 runs to 15 residues. The CDR3 here is CASSLVGGQGNEQFF. The CDR3 region has the DNA TGTGCCAGCAGCTTAGTAGGGGGACAGGGGAATGAGCAGTTCTTC.

The chain has TRBV28 and TRBJ2-5; D might be TRBD2 (6 bases). Germline CDR1 and CDR2: MDHEN and SYDVKM. The CDR3 is made up of 16 amino acids. Between the trimmed V and J ends, which lost 4 bases and 2 bases, there was a span of 17 bases. The CDR3, as DNA: TGTGCCAGCAGTTCCATGGGACGGGGGTCGCAAGAGACCCAGTACTTC. Protein product: CASSSMGRGSQETQYF.

The chain recombines TRBV10-2 with TRBJ1-2, with a possible D match to TRBD1 (5 bases). V lost 0 bases and J 4 bases, leaving 9 bases between the germline ends. The CDR3 is made up of 14 amino acids. Looked up from germline, CDR1 is WSHSY and CDR2 is SAAADI. This chain's CDR3 is CASSESPGPYGYTF. In DNA, the CDR3 is TGCGCCAGCAGTGAGTCCCCAGGGCCCTATGGCTACACCTTC.

This clone was observed a single time. The CDR3 protein is CASSLFAEVPFF. The CDR3, as DNA: TGTGCCAGCAGTTTATTTGCGGAGGTGCCCTTCTTT. The chain links TRBV28 to TRBJ1-1; D remains ambiguous. V was cut by 1 base and J by 14 bases, with 14 bases left in between. In germline, CDR1 is MDHEN, CDR2 SYDVKM. CDR3 size: 12 residues.

The chain has TRBV7-6 and TRBJ1-2; 8 bases line up with TRBD1. This CDR3 spans 13 amino acids. V was pared by 5 bases and J by 8 bases, with 7 bases of the junction left unmatched. CDR1 and CDR2 from the germline V gene are SGHVS and FNYEAQ. CDR3 loop: CASSRDRKEGYTF. DNA of the CDR3: TGTGCCAGCAGCCGGGACAGGAAGGAGGGCTACACCTTC.

The rearrangement uses TRBV28 and TRBJ2-6; D is uncertain. Per germline, CDR1 MDHEN and CDR2 SYDVKM. V was clipped by 7 bases and J by 2 bases, with 12 bases between them. The length of the CDR3 is 15 residues. Here the CDR3 reads CASTYGYPGANVLTF. CDR3 nucleotides: TGTGCCAGCACCTACGGTTACCCTGGGGCCAACGTCCTGACTTTC.

The chain couples TRBV18 to TRBJ1-2, with D tentatively TRBD1 (6 bases). Germline assignment: CDR1 KGHSH and CDR2 LQKENI. The V and J ends lost 3 bases and 6 bases respectively, with 11 bases between them. This CDR3 spans 13 amino acids. CDR3 region: CASSPTGGNGYTF. The CDR3, as DNA: TGTGCCAGCTCACCGACTGGGGGCAATGGCTACACCTTC.

The CDR3 DNA follows: TGTGCCAGCCAAGGGGGGGGTTATCAGCCCCAGCATTTT. It translates to CASQGGGYQPQHF. This rearrangement joins TRBV28 to TRBJ1-5, with D possibly being TRBD1 (6 bases). The CDR3 is made up of 13 amino acids. Germline V CDR1 and CDR2: MDHEN, SYDVKM. Trimming removed 8 bases from V and 5 bases from J, with 13 bases in between.

CDR3 nucleotides: TGTGCCAGCACCATACTCGGGACTAGCGGCTACAATGAGCAGTTCTTC. This codes for CASTILGTSGYNEQFF. V and J are TRBV5-6 and TRBJ2-1; 11 bases map to TRBD2. This CDR3 comprises 16 residues. The V and J ends lost 6 bases and 3 bases, in that order; junction bases with no gene match: 8. CDR1 is SGHDT, CDR2 YYEEEE, per germline. Variable domain in full (rest from reference TRBV5-6 and TRBJ2-1): DAGVTQSPTHLIKTRGQQVTLRCSPKSGHDTVSWYQQALGQGPQFIFQYYEEEERQRGNFPDRFSGHQFPNYSSELNVNALLLGDSALYLCASTILGTSGYNEQFFGPGTRLTVL.

The chain employs TRBV7-8 and TRBJ1-1; the D is unclear. Germline-derived CDR1 and CDR2 are SGHVS and FQNEAQ. Trimming shortened V by 4 bases and J by 6 bases, and 12 bases separated the two germline ends. The CDR3 contains 13 residues. Here the CDR3 reads CASSSRLVAEAFF. DNA of the CDR3: TGTGCCAGCAGCTCGCGTTTGGTGGCTGAAGCTTTCTTT.

This chain connects TRBV28 to TRBJ2-2, with 7 bases aligning to TRBD1. CDR1 and CDR2 from the germline V gene are MDHEN and SYDVKM. The CDR3 totals 16 residues. V was clipped by 6 bases and J by 6 bases; unmatched bases: 13. The CDR3 bases are TGTGCCAGCAGAGTGATACAGGGGTTCGGGGCCGGGGAGCTGTTTTTT. It is translated as CASRVIQGFGAGELFF.

This sequence joins TRBV5-1 and TRBJ1-1; weak D call: TRBD1 (5 bases). The CDR3 covers 13 residues. Deletions cut 2 bases from V and 4 bases from J, with 9 bases between. Germline CDR1 SGHRS, CDR2 YFSETQ. This CDR3 is CASSFSQGTEAFF. For the CDR3, the DNA is TGCGCCAGCAGCTTCTCGCAGGGCACTGAAGCTTTCTTT.

The chain carries TRBV5-6 and TRBJ1-3; D remains ambiguous. CDR3 length: 14 residues. V lost 2 bases and J 3 bases, leaving 9 bases between the germline ends. CDR1 is SGHDT and CDR2 is YYEEEE in the germline V gene. CDR3 in amino acids: CASSFIGVGNTIYF. The CDR3, as DNA: TGTGCCAGCAGCTTTATCGGGGTTGGAAACACCATATATTTT.

The chain recombines TRBV7-3 with TRBJ2-1; TRBD2 aligns across 11 bases. The CDR3 length is 13 residues. V lost 5 bases, J lost 12 bases, and 6 bases stayed unmatched. CDR1 SGHTA and CDR2 FQGTGA come from the germline V gene. The CDR3 is CASSLLAGGRQFF. DNA of the CDR3: TGTGCCAGCAGCCTTTTAGCGGGAGGGAGGCAGTTCTTC.

J is TRBJ1-1 and V is TRBV5-4, with a weak D call TRBD1 (5 bases). This CDR3 spans 15 amino acids. V was clipped by 2 bases and J by 1 base, with 12 bases between them. Germline V CDR1 and CDR2: SGHNT, YYREEE (reference sequence). CDR3 protein: CASSFNRLSNTEAFF. The CDR3 bases are TGTGCCAGCAGCTTTAACAGGCTTTCGAACACTGAAGCTTTCTTT.

V is TRBV4-3 and J is TRBJ2-7; the D gene is possibly TRBD1 (6 bases). Germline V gives CDR1 LGHNA, CDR2 YSLEER. V dropped 1 base and J dropped 7 bases, with 20 bases sitting between them. This CDR3 is 16 amino acids long. The CDR3 region is CASSQAPGHQQSEQYF. In DNA form, the CDR3 reads TGCGCCAGCAGCCAAGCACCGGGACACCAGCAGTCGGAGCAGTACTTC.